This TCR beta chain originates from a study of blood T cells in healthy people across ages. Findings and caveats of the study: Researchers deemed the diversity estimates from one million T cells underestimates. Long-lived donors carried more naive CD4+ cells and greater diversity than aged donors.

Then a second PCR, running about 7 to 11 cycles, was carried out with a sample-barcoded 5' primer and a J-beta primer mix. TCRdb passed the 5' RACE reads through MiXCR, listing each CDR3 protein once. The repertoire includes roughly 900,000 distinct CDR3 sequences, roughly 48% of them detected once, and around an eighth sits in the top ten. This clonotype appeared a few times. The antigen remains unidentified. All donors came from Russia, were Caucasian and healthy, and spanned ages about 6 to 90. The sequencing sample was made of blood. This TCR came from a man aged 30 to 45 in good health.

CDR3 loop: CASSSGTTQKISMFF. CDR3 sequence (DNA): TGTGCCAGCAGCTCTGGGACGACCCAAAAAATTTCCATGTTTTTT. The V gene is TRBV11-2, the J gene TRBJ1-4, with D tentatively TRBD1 (5 bases). Germline loops: CDR1 SGHAT, CDR2 FQNNGV. This CDR3 is 15 amino acids long. Between the trimmed V and J ends, which lost 4 bases and 15 bases, there was a span of 24 bases.